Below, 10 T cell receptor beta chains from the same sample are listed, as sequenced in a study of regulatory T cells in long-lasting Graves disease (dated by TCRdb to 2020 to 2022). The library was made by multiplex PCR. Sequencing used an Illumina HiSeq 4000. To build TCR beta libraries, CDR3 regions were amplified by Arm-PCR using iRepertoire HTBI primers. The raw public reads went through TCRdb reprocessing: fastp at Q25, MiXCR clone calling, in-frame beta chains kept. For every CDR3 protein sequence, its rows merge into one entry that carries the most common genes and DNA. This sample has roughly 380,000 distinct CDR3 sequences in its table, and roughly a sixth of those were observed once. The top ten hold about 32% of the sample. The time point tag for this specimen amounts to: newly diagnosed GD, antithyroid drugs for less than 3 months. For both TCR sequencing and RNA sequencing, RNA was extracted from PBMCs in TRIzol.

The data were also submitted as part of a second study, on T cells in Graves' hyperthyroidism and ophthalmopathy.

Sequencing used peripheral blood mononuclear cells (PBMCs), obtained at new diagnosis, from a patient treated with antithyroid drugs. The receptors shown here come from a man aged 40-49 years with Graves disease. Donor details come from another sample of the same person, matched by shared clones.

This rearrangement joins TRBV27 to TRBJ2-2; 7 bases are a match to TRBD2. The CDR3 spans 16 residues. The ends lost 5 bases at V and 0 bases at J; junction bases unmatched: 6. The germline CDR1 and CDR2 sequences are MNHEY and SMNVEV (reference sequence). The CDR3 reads CASSRLRGANTGELFF. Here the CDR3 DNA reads TGTGCCAGCAGTCGGCTACGGGGGGCGAACACCGGGGAGCTGTTTTTT.

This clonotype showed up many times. CDR3 nucleotides: TGCGCCAGCAGCTTGGCTAGTAGTTGGCAGGGGGCCTACGAGCAGTACTTC. Its protein is CASSLASSWQGAYEQYF. The V call is TRBV5-1, the J call TRBJ2-7; 7 nucleotides line up with TRBD1. The CDR3 extends over 17 amino acids. V dropped 0 bases and J dropped 2; count of bases not matched to a gene: 11. The germline gives CDR1 SGHRS, CDR2 YFSETQ.

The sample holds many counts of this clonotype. The CDR3 DNA reads TGCGCCAGCAGCCATTCCACCACCCGGGACGAGACCCAGTACTTC. This encodes CASSHSTTRDETQYF. This sequence joins TRBV4-1 and TRBJ2-5; D might be TRBD1 or TRBD2, each matching 5 bases. V was clipped by 3 bases and J by 5 bases, with 16 bases between them. This CDR3 is built from 15 residues. The germline CDR1 and CDR2 sequences are MGHRA and YSYEKL.

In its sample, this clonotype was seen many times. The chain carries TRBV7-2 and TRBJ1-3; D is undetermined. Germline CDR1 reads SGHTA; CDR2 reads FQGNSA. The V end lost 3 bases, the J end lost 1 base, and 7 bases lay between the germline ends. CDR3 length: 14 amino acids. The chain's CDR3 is CASSFPLSGNTIYF. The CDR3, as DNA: TGTGCCAGCAGCTTCCCGTTATCTGGAAACACCATATATTTT.

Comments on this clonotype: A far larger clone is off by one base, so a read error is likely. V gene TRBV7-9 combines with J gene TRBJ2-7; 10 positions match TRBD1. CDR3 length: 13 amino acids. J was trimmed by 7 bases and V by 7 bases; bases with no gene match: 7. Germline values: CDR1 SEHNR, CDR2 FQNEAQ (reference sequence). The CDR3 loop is CASISWTGGEQYF. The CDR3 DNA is TGTGCCAGCATCTCCTGGACAGGGGGGGAGCAGTACTTC.

CDR3 coding DNA: TGCAGTGCTCTCCCCACAAGGGGCAGGGGAGGTGAAGATTCACCCCTCCACTTT. Translation: CSALPTRGRGGEDSPLHF. V and J are TRBV20-1 and TRBJ1-6; weak D call: TRBD1 (6 bases). Germline V gives CDR1 DFQATT, CDR2 SNEGSKA (reference sequence). V was trimmed by 5 bases and J by 8 bases, leaving 28 bases between them. The CDR3 totals 18 residues.

The CDR3 region has the DNA TGTGCCAGCAGTGAAGCAGGGACCATTGGCTATGGCTACACCTTC. Its translation is CASSEAGTIGYGYTF. This chain connects TRBV6-2 or TRBV6-3 to TRBJ1-2; D possibly corresponds to TRBD1 (5 bases). CDR3 size: 15 residues. Germline loops: CDR1 MNHEY, CDR2 SVGEGT. The V and J ends lost 5 bases and 4 bases respectively, with 17 bases between them.

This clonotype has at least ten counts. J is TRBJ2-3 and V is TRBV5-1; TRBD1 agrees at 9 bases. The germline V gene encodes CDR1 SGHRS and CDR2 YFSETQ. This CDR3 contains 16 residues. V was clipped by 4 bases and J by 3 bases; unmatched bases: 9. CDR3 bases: TGCGCCAGCAGCGGGAAACAGGGGGCTCCGACAGATACGCAGTATTTT. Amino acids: CASSGKQGAPTDTQYF.

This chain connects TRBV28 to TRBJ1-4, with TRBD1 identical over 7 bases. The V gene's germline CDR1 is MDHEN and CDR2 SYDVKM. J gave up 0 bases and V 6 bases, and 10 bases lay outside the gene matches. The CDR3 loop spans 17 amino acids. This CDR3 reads CASSWSGGDATNEKLFF. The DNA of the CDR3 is TGTGCCAGCAGCTGGTCAGGGGGAGATGCAACTAATGAAAAACTGTTTTTT. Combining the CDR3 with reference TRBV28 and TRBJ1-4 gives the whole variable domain DVKVTQSSRYLVKRTGEKVFLECVQDMDHENMFWYRQDPGLGLRLIYFSYDVKMKEKGDIPEGYSVSREKKERFSLILESASTNQTSMYLCASSWSGGDATNEKLFFGSGTQLSVL.

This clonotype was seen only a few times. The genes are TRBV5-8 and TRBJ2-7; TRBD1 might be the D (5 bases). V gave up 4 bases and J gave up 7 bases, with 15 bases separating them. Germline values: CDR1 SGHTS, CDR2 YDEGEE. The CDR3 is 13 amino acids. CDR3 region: CASSPFRASEQYF. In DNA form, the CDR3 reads TGTGCCAGCAGCCCCTTCAGGGCTAGTGAGCAGTACTTC.